This entry describes one T cell receptor (beta chain). The V gene lost 6 bases and the J gene lost 2 bases, with 11 bases spanning the gap. Germline CDR1 reads DFQATT; CDR2 reads SNEGSKA (reference sequence). The CDR3 is 14 amino acids. This sample is part of a study of blood T cells in healthy people across ages. The second PCR ran about 7 to 12 cycles with a sample-barcoded 5' primer and J-beta primers. Each CDR3 protein is one row after TCRdb ran MiXCR on the 5' RACE reads. The table records about 780,000 distinct CDR3 sequences, about 47% of them present only once. The TCR originated in a man aged 80 or over in good health. The genes are TRBV20-1 and TRBJ2-6; perhaps TRBD1 as D (6 bases). The sequenced material came from blood. CDR3 sequence reads: CSASRGTGANVLTF. The CDR3 DNA is TGCAGTGCAAGCAGGGGTACTGGGGCCAACGTCCTGACTTTC.